Listed below are T cell receptor beta chains from one sample, sequenced in a study of T cell responses to AZD1222 COVID-19 vaccine. Sequencing was performed with immunoSEQ multiplex PCR; in TCRdb, only in-frame clones are kept and a portion is missing. The top ten hold roughly 4.3% of the sample, which has about 77,000 clones, roughly nine tenths seen once. The material sequenced was peripheral blood, taken 28 days after the second AZD1222 dose. The receptors originated from an adult who received the AZD1222 COVID-19 vaccine. Both conserved end residues are trimmed from each CDR3. Size values are once, few and many counts, or a class for expanded clones, and some rows have none.

clone_size,v_call,cdr3_aa
-,TRBV4-2,ASSQVVDEQF
-,TRBV12-1,ASSPQAGTGRFGYT
once,TRBV19,ASTRDRGLNQPQH
-,TRBV27,ASSAGTGYGYT
medium-sized,TRBV21-1,ASSKGSIRYSPLH
-,TRBV29-1,SVARVRGPRANEQF
-,TRBV10-1,ATSGTDSYEQY
-,TRBV27,ASTPGLAYEQY
-,TRBV5-6,ASSLGLTGNTIY
-,TRBV6-2/TRBV6-3,ASSSSGTGNSPLH
-,TRBV7-3,ASSSSLYNEQF
-,TRBV6-4,ASSRGLAGVNEQF
-,TRBV11-3,ASSSGLGLAGGGSYNEQF
-,TRBV27,ASTNGPRVGNEQF
-,TRBV7-2,ASSLTVPPYNEQF
-,TRBV5-1,ASSYQGFATNEKLF
-,TRBV18,ASSIDRGPATNEKLF
-,TRBV12-3/TRBV12-4,ASSTSSQPQH
-,TRBV7-9,ASSLEREGEQY
-,TRBV5-1,ASSFQGETTEAF
-,TRBV9,ASSSRGQTDTQY
-,TRBV25-1,ASSRTEGTEAF
once,TRBV4-3,ASSQHGRAGELF
-,TRBV28,ASSRGQGARLAETYEQY
-,TRBV10-3,AISGQSYEQY
-,TRBV7-2,ASSPASGSNTIY
once,TRBV7-2,ASSATGGGEKLF
-,TRBV12-5,ASGGAADTQY
-,TRBV15,ATSLYFSYEQY
-,TRBV29-1,SVPSGLAGGRGVY
-,TRBV5-1,ASGNQEDTQY
-,TRBV30,AWSKNEKLF
-,TRBV27,ASSTGRHYNSPLH
-,TRBV3-1/TRBV3-2,ASSQVTDEQY
-,TRBV5-1,ASSLEAGTNYGYT
-,TRBV5-6,ASSRGLAGAHNEQF
-,TRBV28,ASRRQGAANEKLF
-,TRBV19,ASSIEGLTIFNEQF
-,TRBV6-1,ASSEGETQY
-,TRBV4-3,ASSQGDGYEQY
-,TRBV7-8,ASSPLRIVGNTEAF
-,TRBV28,ASTLNRRNTEAF
-,TRBV7-2,ASSPGLAVPGETQY
-,TRBV10-2,ASTQVADTDTQY
-,TRBV6-5,ASSYSGLLNTGELF
-,TRBV24-1,ATSDSGTMSYNEQF
once,TRBV9,ASSVLAGDGTGELF
-,TRBV14,ASSQSAGGEYNSPLH
-,TRBV5-1,ASSEGDLYGYT
-,TRBV5-4,ASSRTTGSRDGYT
-,TRBV24-1,ATSDLGGTETNEKLF
-,TRBV5-6,ASSLGAAYEQY
-,TRBV2,ASSGQGEADYGYT
-,TRBV19,ASSPTRDSTPGKLF
-,TRBV29-1,SVVGTGGTEAF
-,TRBV28,ASSLRQQGADTQY
-,TRBV7-6,ASSREQGDNQPQH
-,TRBV3-1/TRBV3-2,ASSPTTGSDQPQH
-,TRBV4-3,ASSQDQGRNQETQY
-,TRBV6-2/TRBV6-3,ASSHPETQY